Below, 21 T cell receptor beta chains from the same sample are listed, as sequenced in a study of T cell repertoires in cytomegalovirus infection. Their recognized antigens are unknown. TCRdb fed the reads into MiXCR, producing one record per CDR3 protein. The table lists around 800,000 distinct CDR3 sequences, around a third of them singletons, with around 11% in the top ten. The sequenced sample was cultured CD8+ T cells from PBMCs, obtained from culture after CMV antigen stimulation. All receptors come from a human donor in good health (CMV status not recorded). Some clones in this sample may be carry-over from other donors' samples.

This clonotype occurred a few times. This sequence joins TRBV7-8 and TRBJ1-6, with D maybe TRBD1 (6 bases). Germline V gene sequence: CDR1 SGHVS, CDR2 FQNEAQ. V was trimmed by 2 bases and J by 17 bases, leaving 13 bases between them. The CDR3 loop spans 12 amino acids. The CDR3, as DNA: TGTGCCAGCAGCTTAACCGTTGGGACATTCCACTTT. Translating gives CASSLTVGTFHF.

This clonotype turned up a few times. The chain has TRBV29-1 and TRBJ1-1, with D possibly TRBD1 on 6 matching bases. The CDR3 is made up of 13 amino acids. Germline CDR1 and CDR2: SQVTM and ANQGSEA. Trimming left V 6 bases short and J 0 bases short, with 11 bases between. The chain's CDR3 is CSVGGSLNTEAFF. As DNA, the CDR3 is TGCAGCGTAGGGGGTAGCTTGAACACTGAAGCTTTCTTT.

This chain joins TRBV25-1 and TRBJ2-1; tentative D call: TRBD2 (6 bases). The CDR3 contains 14 residues. V was shortened by 2 bases and J by 5 bases, with 10 bases between the two germline ends. Looked up from germline, CDR1 is MGHDK and CDR2 is SYGVNS. CDR3 protein: CASSEGEANNEQFF. The DNA of the CDR3 is TGTGCCAGCAGTGAAGGGGAGGCGAACAATGAGCAGTTCTTC.

V and J are TRBV4-1 and TRBJ1-1; D gene ambiguous. The ends were cut back, 3 bases at V and 7 bases at J, with 12 bases in the middle. Germline lookup yields CDR1 MGHRA and CDR2 YSYEKL. The CDR3 contains 13 residues. The CDR3 sequence is CASSHVGEDEAFF. The CDR3 DNA sequence: TGCGCCAGCAGCCATGTTGGGGAGGATGAAGCTTTCTTT.

This clonotype was detected a few times. The chain links TRBV7-6 to TRBJ1-1; a possible D gene is TRBD1 (5 bases). CDR3 length: 16 amino acids. Trimming pared 3 bases from V and 3 bases from J, leaving 17 bases between. From germline, CDR1 is SGHVS and CDR2 FNYEAQ. As DNA, the CDR3 is TGTGCCAGCAGCTTGGGGGTTGGCTATATCGACACTGAAGCTTTCTTT. It yields the protein CASSLGVGYIDTEAFF.

This clonotype was detected only a few times. V usage is TRBV5-5 and J usage is TRBJ2-7; 8 nucleotides align to TRBD1. Germline V gene lookup returns CDR1 SGHKS and CDR2 YYEKEE (reference sequence). V lost 4 bases and J lost 2; bases outside the gene matches: 11. CDR3 length: 16 residues. The CDR3 is CASSHRSGTGAYEQYV. For the CDR3, the DNA is TGTGCCAGCAGCCATCGTTCCGGGACAGGAGCCTACGAGCAGTACGTC.

The chain joins TRBV4-1 to TRBJ1-5, with 8 bases fitting TRBD1. V gave up 4 bases and J gave up 0 bases; unmatched junction bases: 11. Germline CDR1 MGHRA, CDR2 YSYEKL. The CDR3 runs to 18 residues. DNA for the CDR3: TGCGCCAGCAGCCCCGGACAGGGCCTGGGGTATAGCAATCAGCCCCAGCATTTT. Amino acid sequence: CASSPGQGLGYSNQPQHF.

The chain carries TRBV15 and TRBJ1-1; the D is unclear. Germline lookup yields CDR1 LNHNV and CDR2 YYDKDF (reference sequence). Trimming left V 3 bases short and J 2 bases short, with 16 bases between. CDR3 length: 16 amino acids. The CDR3 is CATSSSSEAPNTEAFF. The CDR3 DNA follows: TGTGCCACCAGCAGCTCCTCGGAGGCACCTAACACTGAAGCTTTCTTT.

This clonotype appeared many times. The chain is built from TRBV7-8 and TRBJ2-5, with TRBD1 identical over 10 bases. CDR1 SGHVS and CDR2 FQNEAQ come from the germline V gene. V trimming: 5 bases; J trimming: 5 bases; junction bases outside the gene matches: 8. The CDR3 is 15 residues long. The CDR3 protein is CASSHRQGARETQYF. CDR3 in DNA: TGTGCCAGCAGCCACCGACAGGGGGCACGGGAGACCCAGTACTTC.

The chain joins TRBV5-1 to TRBJ1-1, with a tentative D call TRBD1 (5 bases). With 7 bases removed from V and 5 bases from J, the gap between germline ends came to 12 bases. The CDR3 is made up of 12 amino acids. Germline CDR1 and CDR2: SGHRS and YFSETQ. In nucleotides, the CDR3 is TGCGCCAGCCTAGGGGATAGGACTGAAGCTTTCTTT. It is translated as CASLGDRTEAFF.

The rearrangement links TRBV29-1 to TRBJ2-2; D unclear. Germline-derived CDR1 and CDR2 are SQVTM and ANQGSEA. The ends were cut back, 4 bases at V and 1 base at J, with 10 bases in the middle. The CDR3 extends over 14 amino acids. As DNA, the CDR3 is TGCAGCGTTGTGTTGCCGCTGAACACCGGGGAGCTGTTTTTT. It encodes CSVVLPLNTGELFF.

This clonotype was picked up a small number of times. The chain carries TRBV6-5 and TRBJ1-2, with D hard to call. CDR1 and CDR2 (germline): MNHEY, SVGAGI. The CDR3 covers 11 residues. With 11 bases removed from V and 7 bases from J, the gap between germline ends came to 14 bases. The CDR3 nucleotides read TGTGCCGCCTGGGGAGCGGGTGGCTACACCTTC. This encodes CAAWGAGGYTF.

This clonotype was seen many times. The J gene is TRBJ2-1, the V gene TRBV7-6; 7 nucleotides match TRBD1. The CDR3 loop spans 15 amino acids. V gave up 5 bases and J gave up 4 bases; unmatched junction bases: 8. From germline, CDR1 is SGHVS and CDR2 FNYEAQ. CDR3 nucleotides: TGTGCCAGCAGCCCGAGACCGGGACAGTACAATGAGCAGTTCTTC. It is translated as CASSPRPGQYNEQFF.

This sequence joins TRBV5-4 and TRBJ2-2; D not certain. This CDR3 comprises 15 residues. Trimming removed 4 bases at V and 2 bases at J, with 12 bases between. Germline values: CDR1 SGHNT, CDR2 YYREEE (reference sequence). The CDR3 DNA reads TGTGCCAGCAGCACGCTGGCAGACAACACCGGGGAGCTGTTTTTT. It is translated as CASSTLADNTGELFF.

V and J are TRBV9 and TRBJ1-1; no firm D call. CDR3 length equals 13 residues. Trimming removed 0 bases at V and 2 bases at J, with 5 bases between. Germline assignment: CDR1 SGDLS and CDR2 YYNGEE. This CDR3 is CASSVVDNTEAFF. The CDR3 coding sequence is TGTGCCAGCAGCGTAGTGGACAACACTGAAGCTTTCTTT.

This clonotype was seen only a few times. This chain connects TRBV19 to TRBJ2-7; D is undetermined. Between the trimmed V and J ends, which lost 1 base and 7 bases, there was a span of 8 bases. The germline gives CDR1 LNHDA, CDR2 SQIVND (reference sequence). The CDR3 loop spans 12 amino acids. This CDR3 is CASSIGGSEQYF. CDR3 nucleotide sequence: TGTGCCAGTAGTATAGGAGGAAGTGAGCAGTACTTC.

The chain has TRBV19 and TRBJ1-5; unclear D gene. CDR3 length: 13 amino acids. With 6 bases removed from V and 2 bases from J, the gap between germline ends came to 8 bases. Germline-derived CDR1 and CDR2 are LNHDA and SQIVND (reference sequence). The CDR3 coding sequence is TGTGCCAGTAGCCCGTATGGCAATCAGCCCCAGCATTTT. Translated, it gives CASSPYGNQPQHF.

This clonotype has a handful of counts. V is TRBV12-3 or TRBV12-4 and J is TRBJ1-1; D is undetermined. The V gene lost 6 bases and the J gene lost 10 bases, with 21 bases spanning the gap. This CDR3 region has 14 residues. The CDR3 loop is CASSKGLETKGAFF. CDR3 DNA: TGTGCCAGCAGCAAAGGGTTGGAGACGAAGGGAGCTTTCTTT.

The rearrangement links TRBV7-8 to TRBJ2-7, with 7 bases matching TRBD1. V lost 3 bases to trimming and J lost 9 bases; unmatched junction nucleotides: 8. This CDR3 comprises 13 residues. Germline CDR1 reads SGHVS; CDR2 reads FQNEAQ. CDR3 sequence (DNA): TGTGCCAGCAGCTTGGATCGACAGGGTGGGCAGTACGTC. It is translated as CASSLDRQGGQYV.

This clonotype showed up just a few times. The rearrangement links TRBV19 to TRBJ1-5; 9 bases agree with TRBD1. The CDR3 length is 16 residues. V shed 6 bases, J shed 3 bases, and the junction held 9 bases outside the gene matches. The germline gives CDR1 LNHDA, CDR2 SQIVND (reference sequence). CDR3 sequence reads: CASRLLRDRANQPQHF. For the CDR3, the DNA is TGTGCCAGTAGGCTGTTACGGGACAGGGCCAATCAGCCCCAGCATTTT.

In this sample, this clonotype turned up many times. The chain employs TRBV6-5 and TRBJ1-1, with D possibly matching TRBD1 (5 bases). The V end was cut by 8 bases, the J end by 1 base, with 8 bases between. This CDR3 has 12 residues. Germline V lookup: CDR1 MNHEY, CDR2 SVGAGI. CDR3 region: CASSTANTEAFF. In DNA, the CDR3 is TGTGCCAGCTCGACAGCGAACACTGAAGCTTTCTTT.